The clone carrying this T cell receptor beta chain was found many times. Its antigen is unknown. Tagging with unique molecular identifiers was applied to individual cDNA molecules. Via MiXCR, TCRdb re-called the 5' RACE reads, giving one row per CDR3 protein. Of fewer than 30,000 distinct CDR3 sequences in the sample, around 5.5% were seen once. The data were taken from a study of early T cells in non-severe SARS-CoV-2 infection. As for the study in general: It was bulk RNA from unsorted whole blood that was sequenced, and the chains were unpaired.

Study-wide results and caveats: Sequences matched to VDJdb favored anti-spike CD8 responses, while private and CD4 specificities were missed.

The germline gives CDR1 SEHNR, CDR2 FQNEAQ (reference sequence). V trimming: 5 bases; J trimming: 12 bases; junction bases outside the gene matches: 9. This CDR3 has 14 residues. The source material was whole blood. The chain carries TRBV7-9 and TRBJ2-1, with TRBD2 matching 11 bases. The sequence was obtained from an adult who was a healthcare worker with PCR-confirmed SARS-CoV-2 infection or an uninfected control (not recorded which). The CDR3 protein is CASSPGTSGLGQFF. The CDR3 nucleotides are TGTGCCAGCAGCCCCGGGACTAGCGGCTTGGGGCAGTTCTTC.